This passage covers 5 T cell receptor beta chains from one sample sequenced in a study of OX40 agonist ivuxolimab in advanced cancers. Some clones are missing from TCRdb's copy, which holds only in-frame ones; the method was immunoSEQ multiplex PCR. This sample has fewer than 30,000 clones, with approximately 85% found just once. Sequences were derived from CD4+ or CD8+ T cells sorted from blood, sampled in a trial of the OX40 agonist ivuxolimab. The receptor set was obtained from an adult with an advanced solid tumor such as melanoma, head and neck, liver or kidney cancer.

The genes are TRBV5-1 and TRBJ2-1; no clear D. CDR3 size: 17 residues. Looked up from germline, CDR1 is SGHRS and CDR2 is YFSETQ. V was cut by 3 bases and J by 0 bases, with 16 bases left in between. As DNA, the CDR3 is TGCGCCAGCAGCTCAGTAAAAGCGAAAAGCTCCTACAATGAGCAGTTCTTC. This codes for CASSSVKAKSSYNEQFF.

The V gene is TRBV4-1, the J gene TRBJ2-4, with 7 bases aligning to TRBD2. The CDR3 runs 15 residues. After removal of 3 bases from V and 6 bases from J, the junction contained 8 bases not matched to a gene. From germline, CDR1 is MGHRA and CDR2 YSYEKL. In DNA form, the CDR3 reads TGCGCCAGCAGCCAGGCCACGGGGGGAGTAAACATTCAGTACTTC. It yields the protein CASSQATGGVNIQYF.

CDR3 sequence reads: CASSFDGAYEQYF. The CDR3 DNA reads as TGTGCCAGCAGCTTCGACGGGGCCTACGAGCAGTACTTC. The rearrangement links TRBV7-9 to TRBJ2-7; TRBD2 might be the D (5 bases). Trimming pared 3 bases from V and 2 bases from J, leaving 8 bases between. This CDR3 region has 13 residues. Germline values: CDR1 SEHNR, CDR2 FQNEAQ (reference sequence).

The V gene is TRBV5-1, the J gene TRBJ1-2, with D maybe TRBD1 (6 bases). CDR1 is SGHRS and CDR2 is YFSETQ in the germline V gene. The ends were cut back, 0 bases at V and 6 bases at J, with 12 bases in the middle. The CDR3 is 14 residues long. The DNA of the CDR3 is TGCGCCAGCAGCTTGGAAACAGGGAGAGATGGCTACACCTTC. Translating gives CASSLETGRDGYTF.

The V and J genes are TRBV2 and TRBJ2-1; D gene ambiguous. The length of the CDR3 is 14 residues. CDR1 and CDR2 (germline): SNHLY, FYNNEI. Trimming cost V 3 bases and J 7 bases, with 13 bases left between them. The DNA for the CDR3 is TGTGCCAGCAGTGACGTAGGTGTGAAGAATGAGCAGTTCTTC. Its translation: CASSDVGVKNEQFF. The variable domain in full, with the rest retrieved from reference TRBV2 and TRBJ2-1, is EPEVTQTPSHQVTQMGQEVILRCVPISNHLYFYWYRQILGQKVEFLVSFYNNEISEKSEIFDDQFSVERPDGSNFTLKIRSTKLEDSAMYFCASSDVGVKNEQFFGPGTRLTVL.